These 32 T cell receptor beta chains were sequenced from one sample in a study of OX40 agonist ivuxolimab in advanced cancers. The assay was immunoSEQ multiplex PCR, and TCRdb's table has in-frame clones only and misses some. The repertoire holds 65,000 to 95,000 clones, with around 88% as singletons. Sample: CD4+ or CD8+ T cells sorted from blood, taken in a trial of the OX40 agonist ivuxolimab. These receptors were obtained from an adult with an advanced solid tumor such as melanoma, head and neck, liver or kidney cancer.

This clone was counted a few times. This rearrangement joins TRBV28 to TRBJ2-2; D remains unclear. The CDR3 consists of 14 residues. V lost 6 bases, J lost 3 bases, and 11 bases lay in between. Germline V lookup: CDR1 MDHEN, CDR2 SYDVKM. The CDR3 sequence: CASSPDTDTGELFF. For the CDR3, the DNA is TGTGCCAGCAGCCCCGACACCGACACCGGGGAGCTGTTTTTT. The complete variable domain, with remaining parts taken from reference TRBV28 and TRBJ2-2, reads DVKVTQSSRYLVKRTGEKVFLECVQDMDHENMFWYRQDPGLGLRLIYFSYDVKMKEKGDIPEGYSVSREKKERFSLILESASTNQTSMYLCASSPDTDTGELFFGEGSRLTVL.

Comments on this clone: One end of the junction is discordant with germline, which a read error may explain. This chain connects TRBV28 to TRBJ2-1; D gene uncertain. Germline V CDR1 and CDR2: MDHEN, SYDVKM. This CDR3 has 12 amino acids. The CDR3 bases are TGTGCCAGCAATTTAGGTGAGGCTGAGCAGTTCTTC. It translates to CASNLGEAEQFF.

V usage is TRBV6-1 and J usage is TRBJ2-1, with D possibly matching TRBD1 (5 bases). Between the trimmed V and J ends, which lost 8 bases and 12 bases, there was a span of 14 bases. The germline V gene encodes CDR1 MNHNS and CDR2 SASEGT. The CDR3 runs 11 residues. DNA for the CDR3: TGTGCCAGCCTAATAGGGGCAGCGCAGTTCTTC. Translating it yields CASLIGAAQFF.

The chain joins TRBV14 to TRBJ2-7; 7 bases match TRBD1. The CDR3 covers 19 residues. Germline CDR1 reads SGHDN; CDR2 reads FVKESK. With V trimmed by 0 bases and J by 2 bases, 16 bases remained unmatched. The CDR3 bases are TGTGCCAGCAGCCAAGAAAGGGGGCGCCGGGCCCGAGCGCCCTACGAGCAGTACTTC. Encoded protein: CASSQERGRRARAPYEQYF.

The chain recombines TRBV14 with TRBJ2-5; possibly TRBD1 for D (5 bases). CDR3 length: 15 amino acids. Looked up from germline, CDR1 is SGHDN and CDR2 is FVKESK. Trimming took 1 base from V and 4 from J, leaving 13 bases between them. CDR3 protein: CASSQVSGLTETQYF. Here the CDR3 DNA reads TGTGCCAGCAGCCAAGTCTCAGGGCTAACAGAGACCCAGTACTTC.

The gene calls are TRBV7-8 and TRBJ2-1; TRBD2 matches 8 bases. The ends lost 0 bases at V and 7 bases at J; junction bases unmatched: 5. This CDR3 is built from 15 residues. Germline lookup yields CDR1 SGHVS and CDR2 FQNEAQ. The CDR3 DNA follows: TGTGCCAGCAGCTTAGCGGAGCGGGAGAGTAATGAGCAGTTCTTC. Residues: CASSLAERESNEQFF.

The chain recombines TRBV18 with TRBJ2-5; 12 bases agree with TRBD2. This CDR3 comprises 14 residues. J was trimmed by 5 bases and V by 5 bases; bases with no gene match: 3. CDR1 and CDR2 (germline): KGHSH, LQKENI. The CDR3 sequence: CASSSSGRAETQYF. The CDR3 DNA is TGTGCCAGCTCATCTAGCGGGAGGGCCGAGACCCAGTACTTC.

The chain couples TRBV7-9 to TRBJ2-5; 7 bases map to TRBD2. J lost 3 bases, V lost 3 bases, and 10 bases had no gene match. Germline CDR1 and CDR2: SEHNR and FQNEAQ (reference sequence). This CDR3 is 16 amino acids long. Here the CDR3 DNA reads TGTGCCAGCAGCTTCGGGTTCGGCGGGACTAAAGAGACCCAGTACTTC. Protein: CASSFGFGGTKETQYF.

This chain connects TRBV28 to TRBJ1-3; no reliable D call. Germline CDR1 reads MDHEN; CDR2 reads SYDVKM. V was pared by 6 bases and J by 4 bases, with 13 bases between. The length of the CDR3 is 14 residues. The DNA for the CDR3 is TGTGCCAGCAGGGACCCTGGACCGGGAAACACCATATATTTT. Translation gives CASRDPGPGNTIYF.

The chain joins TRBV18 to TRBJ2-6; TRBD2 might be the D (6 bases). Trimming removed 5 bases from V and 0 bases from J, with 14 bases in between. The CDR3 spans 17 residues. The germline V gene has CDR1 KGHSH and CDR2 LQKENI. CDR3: CASSTDGLNSGANVLTF. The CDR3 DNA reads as TGTGCCAGCTCAACGGACGGACTAAACTCTGGGGCCAACGTCCTGACTTTC.

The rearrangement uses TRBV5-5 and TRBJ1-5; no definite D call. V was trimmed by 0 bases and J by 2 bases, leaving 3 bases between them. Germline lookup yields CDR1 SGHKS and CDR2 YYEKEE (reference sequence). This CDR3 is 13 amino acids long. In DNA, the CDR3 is TGTGCCAGCAGCTTGGCCGGCAATCAGCCCCAGCATTTT. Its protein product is CASSLAGNQPQHF. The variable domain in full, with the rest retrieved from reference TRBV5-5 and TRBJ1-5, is DAGVTQSPTHLIKTRGQQVTLRCSPISGHKSVSWYQQVLGQGPQFIFQYYEKEERGRGNFPDRFSARQFPNYSSELNVNALLLGDSALYLCASSLAGNQPQHFGDGTRLSIL.

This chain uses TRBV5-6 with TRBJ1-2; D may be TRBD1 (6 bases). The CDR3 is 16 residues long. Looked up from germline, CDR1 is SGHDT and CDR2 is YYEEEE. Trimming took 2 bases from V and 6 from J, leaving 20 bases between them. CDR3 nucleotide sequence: TGTGCCAGCAGCTTACAGGGCGTTGGGGCCATCAATGGCTACACCTTC. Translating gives CASSLQGVGAINGYTF.

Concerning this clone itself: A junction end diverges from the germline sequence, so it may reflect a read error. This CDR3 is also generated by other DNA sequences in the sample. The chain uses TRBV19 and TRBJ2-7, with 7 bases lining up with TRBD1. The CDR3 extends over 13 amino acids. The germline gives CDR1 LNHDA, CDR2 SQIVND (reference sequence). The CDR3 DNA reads TGTGCCAGTAGTAAGGGGGCTTCCTACGAGCAGTACTTT. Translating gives CASSKGASYEQYF.

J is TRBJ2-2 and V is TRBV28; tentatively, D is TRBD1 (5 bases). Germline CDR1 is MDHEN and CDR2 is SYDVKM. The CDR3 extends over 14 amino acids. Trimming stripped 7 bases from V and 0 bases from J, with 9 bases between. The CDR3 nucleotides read TGTGCCAGCAAGGGGATCGCGAACACCGGGGAGCTGTTTTTT. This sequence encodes CASKGIANTGELFF.

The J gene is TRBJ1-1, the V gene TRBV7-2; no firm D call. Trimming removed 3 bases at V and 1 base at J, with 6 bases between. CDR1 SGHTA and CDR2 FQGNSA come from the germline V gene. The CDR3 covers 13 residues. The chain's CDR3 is CASSFTGNTEAFF. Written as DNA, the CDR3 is TGTGCCAGCAGCTTTACGGGGAACACTGAAGCTTTCTTT.

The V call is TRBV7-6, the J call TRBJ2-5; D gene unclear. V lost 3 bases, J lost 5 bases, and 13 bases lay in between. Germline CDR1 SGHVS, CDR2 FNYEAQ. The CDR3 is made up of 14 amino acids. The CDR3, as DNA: TGTGCCAGCAGCTTTGAGGTCCTGGGTGAGACCCAGTACTTC. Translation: CASSFEVLGETQYF.

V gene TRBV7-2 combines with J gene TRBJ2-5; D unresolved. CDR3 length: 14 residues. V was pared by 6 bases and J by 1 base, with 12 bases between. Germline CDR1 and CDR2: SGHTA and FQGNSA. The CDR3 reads CASRPGRTQETQYF. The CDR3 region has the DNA TGTGCCAGCAGACCCGGGCGAACCCAAGAGACCCAGTACTTC.

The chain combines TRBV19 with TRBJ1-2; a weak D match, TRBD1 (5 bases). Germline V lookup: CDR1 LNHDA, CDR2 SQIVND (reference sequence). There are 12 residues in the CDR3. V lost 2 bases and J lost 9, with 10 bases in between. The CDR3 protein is CASSIPRGRYTF. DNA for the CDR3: TGTGCCAGTAGTATACCGAGGGGTCGCTACACCTTC.

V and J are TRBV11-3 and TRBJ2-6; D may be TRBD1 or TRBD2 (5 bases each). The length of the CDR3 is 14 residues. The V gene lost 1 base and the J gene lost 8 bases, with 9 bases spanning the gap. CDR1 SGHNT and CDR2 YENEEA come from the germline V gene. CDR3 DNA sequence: TGTGCCAGCAGCTTAGGGGGACCGCCCAACGTCCTGACTTTC. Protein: CASSLGGPPNVLTF.

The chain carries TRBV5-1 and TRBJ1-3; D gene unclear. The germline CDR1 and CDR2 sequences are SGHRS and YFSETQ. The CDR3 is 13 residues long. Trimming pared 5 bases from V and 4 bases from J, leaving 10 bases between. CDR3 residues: CASSEGTGNTIYF. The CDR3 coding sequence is TGCGCCAGCAGTGAGGGTACAGGAAACACCATATATTTT.

The CDR3 nucleotides are TGCAGCGAGAAAACTAGCGGGAATCGGTACGAGCAGTACTTC. The encoded protein is CSEKTSGNRYEQYF. The chain carries TRBV29-1 and TRBJ2-7, with 10 bases identical to TRBD2. With V trimmed by 7 bases and J by 4 bases, 10 bases remained unmatched. Germline V lookup: CDR1 SQVTM, CDR2 ANQGSEA. The CDR3 totals 14 residues.

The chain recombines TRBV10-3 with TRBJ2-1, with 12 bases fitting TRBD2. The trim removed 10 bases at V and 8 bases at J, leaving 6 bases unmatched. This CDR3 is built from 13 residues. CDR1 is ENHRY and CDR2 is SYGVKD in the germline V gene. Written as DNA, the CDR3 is TGTGCCACGGAGGGACTAGCGGGTGATGAGCAGTTCTTC. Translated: CATEGLAGDEQFF.

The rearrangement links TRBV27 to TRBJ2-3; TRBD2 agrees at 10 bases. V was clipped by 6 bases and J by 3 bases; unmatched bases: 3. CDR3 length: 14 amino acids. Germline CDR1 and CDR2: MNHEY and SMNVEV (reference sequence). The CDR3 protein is CASSNSGRTDTQYF. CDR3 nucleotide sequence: TGTGCCAGCAGCAATAGCGGGAGGACAGATACGCAGTATTTT.

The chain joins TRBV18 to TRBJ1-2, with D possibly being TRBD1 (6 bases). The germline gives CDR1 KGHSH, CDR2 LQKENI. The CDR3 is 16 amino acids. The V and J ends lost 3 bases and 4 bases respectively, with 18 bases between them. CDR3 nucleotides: TGTGCCAGCTCACCCTACGGTTCTGGACAGCCCTATGGCTACACCTTC. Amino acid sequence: CASSPYGSGQPYGYTF.

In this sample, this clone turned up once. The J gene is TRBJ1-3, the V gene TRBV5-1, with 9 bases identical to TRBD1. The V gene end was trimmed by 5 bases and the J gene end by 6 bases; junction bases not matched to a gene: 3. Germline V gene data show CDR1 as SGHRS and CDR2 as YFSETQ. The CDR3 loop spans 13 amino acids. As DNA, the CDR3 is TGCGCCAGCAGAGAACAGGGGGCAAACACCATATATTTT. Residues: CASREQGANTIYF.

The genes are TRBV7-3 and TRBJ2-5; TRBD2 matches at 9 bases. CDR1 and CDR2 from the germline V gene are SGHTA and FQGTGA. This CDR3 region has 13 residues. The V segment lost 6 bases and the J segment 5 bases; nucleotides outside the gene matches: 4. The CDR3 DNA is TGTGCCAGCAGGCCTAGCGGGAAGGAGACCCAGTACTTC. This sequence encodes CASRPSGKETQYF.

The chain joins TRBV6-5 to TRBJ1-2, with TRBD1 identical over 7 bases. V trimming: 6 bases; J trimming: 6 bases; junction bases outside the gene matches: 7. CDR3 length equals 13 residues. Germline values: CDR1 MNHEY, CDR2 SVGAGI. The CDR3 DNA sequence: TGTGCCAGCAGCCTGACAGGGAGTAATGGCTACACCTTC. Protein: CASSLTGSNGYTF.

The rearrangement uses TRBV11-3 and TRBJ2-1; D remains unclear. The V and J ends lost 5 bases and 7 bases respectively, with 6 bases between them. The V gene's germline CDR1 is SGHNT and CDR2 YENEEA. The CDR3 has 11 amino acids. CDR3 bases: TGTGCCAGCAGCAGCTTGAATGAGCAGTTCTTC. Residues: CASSSLNEQFF.

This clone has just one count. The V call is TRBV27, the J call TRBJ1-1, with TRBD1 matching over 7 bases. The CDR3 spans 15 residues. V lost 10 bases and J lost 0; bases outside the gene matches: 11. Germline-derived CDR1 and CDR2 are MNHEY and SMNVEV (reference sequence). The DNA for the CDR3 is TGTGCCACCAGAGGGACAGACCTCATGAACACTGAAGCTTTCTTT. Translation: CATRGTDLMNTEAFF.

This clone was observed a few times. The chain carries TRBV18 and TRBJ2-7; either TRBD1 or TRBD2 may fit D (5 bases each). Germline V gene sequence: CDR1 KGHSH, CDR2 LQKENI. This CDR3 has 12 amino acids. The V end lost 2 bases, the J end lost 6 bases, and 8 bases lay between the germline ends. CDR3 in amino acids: CASSPIGGEQYF. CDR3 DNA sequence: TGTGCCAGCTCACCAATTGGGGGCGAGCAGTACTTC.

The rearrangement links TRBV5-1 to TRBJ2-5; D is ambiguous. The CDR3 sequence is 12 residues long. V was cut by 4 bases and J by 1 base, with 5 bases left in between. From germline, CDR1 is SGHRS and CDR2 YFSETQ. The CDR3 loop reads CASSVSQETQYF. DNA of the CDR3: TGCGCCAGCAGCGTATCCCAAGAGACCCAGTACTTC. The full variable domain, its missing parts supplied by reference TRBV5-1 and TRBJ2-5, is KAGVTQTPRYLIKTRGQQVTLSCSPISGHRSVSWYQQTPGQGLQFLFEYFSETQRNKGNFPGRFSGRQFSNSRSEMNVSTLELGDSALYLCASSVSQETQYFGPGTRLLVL.

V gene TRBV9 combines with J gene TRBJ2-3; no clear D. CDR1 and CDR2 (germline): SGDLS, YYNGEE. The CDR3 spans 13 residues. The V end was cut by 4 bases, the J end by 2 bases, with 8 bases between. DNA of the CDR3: TGTGCCAGCAGCCCCAACCCCACAGATACGCAGTATTTT. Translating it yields CASSPNPTDTQYF.